What follows are 5 T cell receptor beta chains derived from one specimen sequenced in a study of T cell responses to AZD1222 COVID-19 vaccine. Using immunoSEQ multiplex PCR, the repertoire was profiled, and TCRdb retains in-frame clones only, with some absent. The data contain around 100,000 clones, less than 90% of them singletons. The source was peripheral blood, collected on day 0 of AZD1222 vaccination. Source of these receptors: an adult in good health.

CDR3 sequence reads: CASSYPSGQRAPEQYF. In DNA, the CDR3 is TGTGCCAGCAGTTATCCCTCGGGACAGCGGGCCCCCGAGCAGTACTTC. The chain is built from TRBV28 and TRBJ2-7, with D perhaps matching TRBD1 (7 bases). Germline V gene sequence: CDR1 MDHEN, CDR2 SYDVKM. The CDR3 consists of 16 residues. V gave up 4 bases and J gave up 6 bases, with 22 bases separating them.

On this clone: The same CDR3 also results from other DNA sequences found in this sample. The CDR3 reads CASSSPGVGEKLFF. The DNA for the CDR3 is TGTGCCAGCAGTTCCCCCGGGGTTGGGGAAAAACTGTTTTTT. The chain employs TRBV28 and TRBJ1-4; D not certain. CDR3 length: 14 amino acids. Between the trimmed V and J ends, which lost 4 bases and 8 bases, there was a span of 14 bases. Germline CDR1 and CDR2: MDHEN and SYDVKM.

This clone turned up a few times. V gene TRBV25-1 combines with J gene TRBJ1-3; D is undetermined. V was clipped by 8 bases and J by 4 bases, with 6 bases between them. CDR3 length: 11 residues. Germline V gene lookup returns CDR1 MGHDK and CDR2 SYGVNS. CDR3 bases: TGTGCCAGCCACCTCGGAAACACCATATATTTT. It specifies CASHLGNTIYF.

The chain couples TRBV6-2 or TRBV6-3 to TRBJ2-4; 7 bases are a match to TRBD1. Germline V CDR1 and CDR2: MNHEY, SVGEGT. The ends lost 4 bases at V and 4 bases at J; junction bases unmatched: 4. The CDR3 runs 14 residues. CDR3 amino acids: CASSSAGGKNIQYF. The CDR3 DNA sequence: TGTGCCAGCAGTTCGGCAGGGGGTAAAAACATTCAGTACTTC.

The chain has TRBV5-6 and TRBJ1-1; tentative D call: TRBD1 (6 bases). Germline V CDR1 and CDR2: SGHDT, YYEEEE. This CDR3 is built from 15 residues. Trimming pared 0 bases from V and 5 bases from J, leaving 14 bases between. The chain's CDR3 is CASSLEIGRGTEAFF. The CDR3 DNA reads as TGTGCCAGCAGCTTGGAAATCGGAAGGGGGACTGAAGCTTTCTTT.